Given below is one TCR beta chain in context. Its cognate antigen is unknown. Different DNA sequences within this sample yield the same CDR3. Germline values: CDR1 SGHDN, CDR2 FVKESK. The CDR3 covers 14 residues. The V end lost 0 bases, the J end lost 5 bases, and 10 bases lay between the germline ends. The data originate from a study of cytomegalovirus exposure and HLA in healthy donors. Study-wide background: Approximately 200 million T cells yielded approximately 110 million unique TCR beta sequences in earlier analysis. Notes on the study in general: Analysis was carried out at a later point, and it linked a missense DCLRE1C variant to TCR beta V- and J-gene trimming. Presence/absence analyses assumed roughly uniform sequencing depth across donors, which may not hold.

The PCR used 60 Vbeta and 13 Jbeta primers. Method: immunoSEQ multiplex PCR; TCRdb's copy keeps in-frame clones and lacks some. The repertoire has roughly 190,000 clones, around 80% of them found once; the top ten carry over 1.5%. The chain employs TRBV14 and TRBJ1-1; D is unclear. The receptor was isolated from a man aged 40-55 years in good health and CMV-seropositive. The material sequenced was PBMCs. The CDR3 DNA follows: TGTGCCAGCAGCCAAGATTTGTTTTCGACTGAAGCTTTCTTT. It translates to CASSQDLFSTEAFF.